The clone carrying this T cell receptor beta chain turned up a few times. Its antigen remains unknown. The sample belongs to a study of identical twins. Study-level points and caveats: The study found that models underestimated out-of-frame TCR alpha sharing in monozygotic twins. Zero-insertion analyses might be partly confounded by invariant T cells like MAIT and iNKT. Less excess twin sharing appeared in beta out-of-frame sequences.

Addition of a universal primer site occurred through template switching, and cDNA carried unique molecular identifiers. From the 5' RACE reads, TCRdb called clonotypes with MiXCR, one entry per CDR3 protein. The data show around 490,000 distinct CDR3 sequences, about 22% seen once. These records were also assigned to another study, of yellow fever vaccine responses in identical twins.

This clonotype was sampled from a woman aged 18-29 years in good health. The sequenced material came from CD4+ T cells sorted from blood.

Here the CDR3 reads CAIRADNSPLHF. The CDR3 nucleotides read TGTGCCATCAGAGCAGACAATTCACCCCTCCACTTT. The rearrangement joins TRBV10-3 to TRBJ1-6; no clear D. Germline CDR1 ENHRY, CDR2 SYGVKD. The CDR3 runs to 12 residues. V lost 6 bases and J 7 bases, leaving 7 bases between the germline ends.